The 16 T cell receptor beta chains in this list originate from one sample, sequenced in a study of T cells after yellow fever vaccination (dated by TCRdb to between 2018 and 2021). Library generation was performed with 5' RACE. These reads were obtained on an Illumina NovaSeq 6000. TCRdb applied fastp at Q25 and MiXCR to the public reads, then kept only in-frame beta chains. One record per CDR3 amino acid sequence lists the most common genes and DNA. This sample lists about 120,000 distinct CDR3 sequences; almost 9% were detected once. The top ten clonotypes cover roughly 40% of the sample. The intended sense of this specimen's treatment or condition label: live attenuated yellow fever vaccine strain. This sample comprised CD8+ T cells sorted from PBMCs, obtained on the day of the yellow fever booster vaccination. The receptors were gathered from a man aged 18 to 30 who received the YFV17D yellow fever vaccine.

The chain links TRBV5-5 to TRBJ1-1; D is unclear. This CDR3 has 11 residues. V was clipped by 3 bases and J by 5 bases, with 5 bases between them. CDR1 is SGHKS, CDR2 YYEKEE, per germline (reference sequence). The CDR3, as DNA: TGTGCCAGCAGCTACGCTACTGAAGCTTTCTTT. Residues: CASSYATEAFF.

This chain links TRBV5-1 with TRBJ2-3, with a weak D call TRBD1 (6 bases). CDR1 SGHRS and CDR2 YFSETQ come from the germline V gene. The V gene lost 0 bases and the J gene lost 1 base, with 12 bases spanning the gap. The CDR3 runs to 16 residues. CDR3 DNA sequence: TGCGCCAGCAGCTTGGTGGACAGCCATGGCACAGATACGCAGTATTTT. It specifies CASSLVDSHGTDTQYF. The whole variable domain, remainder taken from reference TRBV5-1 and TRBJ2-3, is KAGVTQTPRYLIKTRGQQVTLSCSPISGHRSVSWYQQTPGQGLQFLFEYFSETQRNKGNFPGRFSGRQFSNSRSEMNVSTLELGDSALYLCASSLVDSHGTDTQYFGPGTRLTVL.

This clonotype has more than one count but fewer than ten. The CDR3 nucleotides are TGTGCCAGTAGTATAGATGGAATTCGCTATGGCTACACCTTC. Its protein is CASSIDGIRYGYTF. This chain connects TRBV19 to TRBJ1-2; D call uncertain. This CDR3 has 14 residues. V lost 0 bases, J lost 4 bases, and 9 bases lay in between. Germline CDR1 and CDR2: LNHDA and SQIVND (reference sequence).

This clonotype showed up many times. This chain links TRBV12-3 or TRBV12-4 with TRBJ1-1, with 7 bases aligning to TRBD1. This CDR3 has 14 amino acids. Losses at the gene ends were 5 bases for V and 1 base for J; bases not matched to a gene: 4. In nucleotides, the CDR3 is TGTGCCAGCAGTCAAGGACAGGAGAACACTGAAGCTTTCTTT. Translation: CASSQGQENTEAFF.

This clonotype was picked up many times. The chain combines TRBV27 with TRBJ2-5; TRBD2 matches 16 bases. V lost 5 bases to trimming and J lost 5 bases; unmatched junction nucleotides: 2. Germline V gene lookup returns CDR1 MNHEY and CDR2 SMNVEV (reference sequence). There are 15 residues in the CDR3. The CDR3 DNA reads TGTGCCAGCAGTCCGGGACTAGCGGGGGGGGAGACCCAGTACTTC. The encoded protein is CASSPGLAGGETQYF.

CDR3 in amino acids: CASSLAGGQGYYEQYV. Written as DNA, the CDR3 is TGTGCCAGCAGCTTAGCGGGCGGACAGGGGTATTACGAGCAGTACGTC. The chain combines TRBV7-9 with TRBJ2-7, with 9 bases that match TRBD1. V shed 0 bases, J shed 4 bases, and the junction held 7 bases outside the gene matches. This CDR3 has 16 residues. The germline gives CDR1 SEHNR, CDR2 FQNEAQ (reference sequence).

This clonotype was detected a few times. This chain connects TRBV9 to TRBJ2-3; D might be TRBD1 (6 bases). Trimming took 3 bases from V and 2 from J, leaving 16 bases between them. This CDR3 region has 16 residues. Per germline, CDR1 SGDLS and CDR2 YYNGEE. CDR3 coding DNA: TGTGCCAGCAGCGAAGAAAGTGGGGGCCTCACAGATACGCAGTATTTT. Translation: CASSEESGGLTDTQYF.

In this sample, this clonotype turned up a few times. The chain links TRBV6-5 to TRBJ2-1; TRBD2 matches 14 bases. The CDR3 is 15 residues long. Germline V lookup: CDR1 MNHEY, CDR2 SVGAGI. The V segment lost 7 bases and the J segment 9 bases; nucleotides outside the gene matches: 8. CDR3 DNA sequence: TGTGCCAGCACCCACGGGACTAGCGGGGGCTTTGAGCAGTTCTTC. Protein product: CASTHGTSGGFEQFF.

This clonotype was recorded a few times. The chain couples TRBV12-3 or TRBV12-4 to TRBJ1-3, with D maybe TRBD1 (5 bases). V lost 3 bases, J lost 8 bases, and 17 bases lay in between. The CDR3 consists of 15 residues. The CDR3 coding sequence is TGTGCCAGCAGTTTCTGGGGGAGATCGTTAGACACCATATATTTT. This codes for CASSFWGRSLDTIYF.

The V call is TRBV2, the J call TRBJ1-2, with a tentative D call TRBD1 (5 bases). Germline CDR1 reads SNHLY; CDR2 reads FYNNEI. The CDR3 extends over 15 amino acids. V lost 3 bases and J 2 bases, leaving 13 bases between the germline ends. In nucleotides, the CDR3 is TGTGCCAGCAGTGATTTAGGGACCACCAACTATGGCTACACCTTC. Its translation is CASSDLGTTNYGYTF.

The J gene is TRBJ2-7, the V gene TRBV18, with D possibly matching TRBD1 (6 bases). Deletions cut 2 bases from V and 3 bases from J, with 11 bases between. The CDR3 is 14 amino acids. CDR1 and CDR2 (germline): KGHSH, LQKENI. CDR3 loop: CASSPGAGDYEQYV. CDR3 bases: TGTGCCAGCTCACCAGGGGCAGGGGACTACGAGCAGTACGTC.

V gene TRBV19 combines with J gene TRBJ1-5; no clear D. The CDR3 spans 15 residues. V was trimmed by 3 bases and J by 6 bases, leaving 15 bases between them. Germline values: CDR1 LNHDA, CDR2 SQIVND (reference sequence). CDR3 loop: CASSIAAGVFQPQHF. The CDR3 nucleotides are TGTGCCAGTAGTATCGCAGCGGGAGTCTTTCAGCCCCAGCATTTT.

Many counts were recorded for this clonotype. The chain combines TRBV13 with TRBJ2-3; D not resolved. Trimming removed 1 base at V and 5 bases at J, with 10 bases between. This CDR3 is built from 14 residues. Germline V CDR1 and CDR2: PRHDT, FYEKMQ (reference sequence). The CDR3 bases are TGTGCCAGCAGCTTAGCGTGGGGAAAAGATACGCAGTATTTT. Amino acids: CASSLAWGKDTQYF.

This clonotype was counted many times. The rearrangement joins TRBV7-8 to TRBJ2-1; 8 nucleotides match TRBD1. The CDR3 covers 16 residues. The V and J ends lost 1 base and 2 bases, in that order; junction bases with no gene match: 4. Germline V gene data show CDR1 as SGHVS and CDR2 as FQNEAQ. The CDR3 protein is CASSLVGTGAYNEQFF. The CDR3 nucleotides read TGTGCCAGCAGCTTAGTAGGGACAGGCGCCTACAATGAGCAGTTCTTC.

Ten or more counts support this clonotype. V usage is TRBV29-1 and J usage is TRBJ2-5; either TRBD1 or TRBD2 may fit D (5 bases each). CDR1 is SQVTM, CDR2 ANQGSEA, per germline. There are 12 residues in the CDR3. Trimming cost V 4 bases and J 3 bases, with 9 bases left between them. This chain's CDR3 is CSVGDQKETQYF. CDR3 nucleotides: TGCAGCGTTGGGGACCAAAAAGAGACCCAGTACTTC.

This clonotype was counted only a few times. CDR3 region: CASSQVSGGVETQYF. The DNA of the CDR3 is TGCGCCAGCAGCCAAGTTAGCGGGGGGGTTGAGACCCAGTACTTC. V usage is TRBV4-1 and J usage is TRBJ2-5; 11 nucleotides match TRBD2. In germline, CDR1 is MGHRA, CDR2 YSYEKL. The CDR3 spans 15 residues. Losses at the gene ends were 1 base for V and 5 bases for J; bases not matched to a gene: 3.